The rows below give T cell receptor beta chains drawn from one sample of a study of long-term antiretroviral therapy in people with HIV. TCRdb's table, derived via immunoSEQ multiplex PCR, lists solely in-frame clones and lacks some. The table includes fewer than 45,000 clones, 80% detected once. Sequenced here: unsorted PBMCs, sampled 3.4 years after starting antiretroviral therapy. Receptor source: a man between 25 and 39 years old with HIV. Each CDR3 is given with its conserved first and last residue. The D gene is left open where the match is weak. The size entry is marked missing in some rows and otherwise reads once, few, many or a size class.

clone_size j_call cdr3_length v_call d_call cdr3_aa cdr3_nt
NA TRBJ1-4 16 TRBV5-5 NA CASSQEAARVHEKLFF TGTGCCAGCAGCCAAGAGGCGGCCAGGGTACATGAAAAACTGTTTTTT
NA TRBJ2-7 13 TRBV18 TRBD2 CASSPKGTGGQYF TGTGCCAGCTCACCGAAGGGTACGGGGGGGCAGTACTTC
NA TRBJ2-5 15 TRBV28 TRBD1 CASSLFGQGQETQYF TGTGCCAGCAGTTTATTCGGACAGGGTCAAGAGACCCAGTACTTC
NA TRBJ2-5 14 TRBV2 NA CASSERDSQETQYF TGTGCCAGCAGTGAACGGGACTCCCAAGAGACCCAGTACTTC
NA TRBJ1-2 13 TRBV28 NA CASSLRRNYGYTF TGTGCCAGCAGCCTACGACGAAACTATGGCTACACCTTC
NA TRBJ2-7 15 TRBV7-6 NA CASSLERGFAYEQYF TGTGCCAGCAGCTTAGAAAGGGGGTTTGCCTACGAGCAGTACTTC
NA TRBJ2-7 15 TRBV6-5 NA CASSYSKQGTYEQYF TGTGCCAGCAGTTACTCGAAACAGGGTACCTACGAGCAGTACTTC
NA TRBJ2-7 14 TRBV19 TRBD2 CASRRTSGSYEQYF TGTGCCAGTAGAAGGACTAGCGGCTCCTACGAGCAGTACTTC
NA TRBJ2-7 14 TRBV7-9 NA CASSLGSGLYEQYF TGTGCCAGCAGCTTAGGTTCGGGTCTCTACGAGCAGTACTTC
few TRBJ2-2 13 TRBV2 TRBD1 CASSRQGTGELFF TGTGCCAGCAGTAGACAGGGCACCGGGGAGCTGTTTTTT
NA TRBJ2-5 12 TRBV11-2 NA CASSATGDPQYF TGTGCCAGCAGCGCAACCGGGGACCCCCAGTACTTC
NA TRBJ1-1 17 TRBV28 NA CASSFLAGTPRNTEAFF TGTGCCAGCAGTTTTTTGGCGGGGACACCTCGGAACACTGAAGCTTTCTTT
NA TRBJ2-1 11 TRBV29-1 NA CSVDNYNEQFF TGCAGCGTTGATAATTACAATGAGCAGTTCTTC
NA TRBJ2-7 15 TRBV4-2 TRBD2 CASSQERSGKYEQYF TGTGCCAGCAGCCAAGAAAGGAGCGGGAAGTACGAGCAGTACTTC
NA TRBJ1-5 19 TRBV7-2 NA CASSLAGKEFIYSNQPQHF TGTGCCAGCAGCTTAGCGGGAAAAGAATTTATATATAGCAATCAGCCCCAGCATTTT
NA TRBJ2-2 16 TRBV27 TRBD2 CASSLRASGSGGELFF TGTGCCAGCAGTTTGAGGGCTAGCGGGAGTGGCGGGGAGCTGTTTTTT
NA TRBJ2-7 16 TRBV7-9 NA CASSVVSGYSTYEQYF TGTGCCAGCAGCGTCGTATCGGGGTACAGTACCTACGAGCAGTACTTC
NA TRBJ1-2 12 TRBV7-9 NA CASSLVGYGYTF TGTGCCAGCAGCTTAGTAGGGTATGGCTACACCTTC
NA TRBJ2-7 13 TRBV28 NA CASSFRVTYEQYF TGTGCCAGCAGTTTCCGGGTAACCTACGAGCAGTACTTC
NA TRBJ2-7 16 TRBV7-2 NA CASSLARATSSYEQYF TGTGCCAGCAGCTTAGCGCGCGCTACGAGCTCCTACGAGCAGTACTTC
large TRBJ2-1 12 TRBV11-2 NA CASSTGPSLTLF TGTGCCAGCAGCACCGGGCCCTCCCTTACCCTCTTC
NA TRBJ2-7 12 TRBV11-3 NA CASSLDRNEQYF TGTGCCAGCAGCTTAGATCGGAACGAGCAGTACTTC
NA TRBJ2-3 14 TRBV6-4 NA CASSDSAETDTQYF TGTGCCAGCAGTGACTCCGCGGAGACAGATACGCAGTATTTT
NA TRBJ2-3 14 TRBV13 NA CASSLVSRLDTQYF TGTGCCAGCAGCTTAGTATCTCGATTAGATACGCAGTATTTT
NA TRBJ1-2 16 TRBV5-1 NA CASSLFLGVRNYGYTF TGCGCCAGCAGCTTGTTCCTAGGGGTAAGGAACTATGGCTACACCTTC
NA TRBJ2-7 15 TRBV5-1 TRBD1 CASSFRGRDRGGQYF TGCGCCAGCAGCTTCAGGGGGCGAGATCGCGGTGGGCAGTACTTC
NA TRBJ2-7 13 TRBV30 NA CAWSAGASYEQYF TGTGCCTGGAGTGCGGGAGCCTCCTACGAGCAGTACTTC
once TRBJ2-3 18 TRBV19 TRBD2 CASSIDPLVAGAADTQYF TGTGCCAGTAGTATAGATCCATTGGTAGCGGGAGCAGCAGATACGCAGTATTTT
NA TRBJ2-4 18 TRBV5-1 TRBD1 CASSFSPRQGLAKNIQYF TGCGCCAGCAGCTTCTCCCCCCGACAGGGATTAGCCAAAAACATTCAGTACTTC
NA TRBJ2-7 16 TRBV7-9 NA CASSFPRGSSSYEQYF TGTGCCAGCAGCTTTCCCCGGGGTTCGAGCTCCTACGAGCAGTACTTC
NA TRBJ1-2 15 TRBV6-6 NA CASSYSNRGEYGYTF TGTGCCAGCAGTTACTCAAACAGAGGGGAATATGGCTACACCTTC
NA TRBJ1-1 14 TRBV7-2 NA CASSWDNMNTEAFF TGTGCCAGCAGTTGGGACAACATGAACACTGAAGCTTTCTTT